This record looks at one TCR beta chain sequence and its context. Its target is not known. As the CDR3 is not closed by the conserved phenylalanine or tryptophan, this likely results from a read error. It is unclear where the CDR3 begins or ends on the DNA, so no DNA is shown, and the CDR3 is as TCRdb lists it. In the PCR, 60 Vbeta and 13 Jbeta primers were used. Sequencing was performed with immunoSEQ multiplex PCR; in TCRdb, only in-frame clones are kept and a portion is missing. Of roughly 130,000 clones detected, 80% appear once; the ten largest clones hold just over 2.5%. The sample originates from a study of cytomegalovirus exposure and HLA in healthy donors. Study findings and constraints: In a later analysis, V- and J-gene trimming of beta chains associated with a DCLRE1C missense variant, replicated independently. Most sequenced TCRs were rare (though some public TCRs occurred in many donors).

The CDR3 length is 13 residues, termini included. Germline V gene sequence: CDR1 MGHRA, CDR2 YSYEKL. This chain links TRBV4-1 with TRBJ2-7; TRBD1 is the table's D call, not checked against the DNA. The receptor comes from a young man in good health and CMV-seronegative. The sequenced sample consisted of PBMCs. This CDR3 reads CASSQETDRPIII.